Sequencing of this T cell receptor beta chain was carried out in a study of cytomegalovirus exposure and HLA in healthy donors. This CDR3 has 15 residues. Germline CDR1 reads SNHLY; CDR2 reads FYNNEI. Trimming cost V 1 base and J 11 bases; bases outside gene matches: 13. The study sampled nominally healthy donors, though unrecorded immune exposures were likely. The study ran its PCR with 60 Vbeta and 13 Jbeta primers. Repertoires were generated with immunoSEQ multiplex PCR, while TCRdb's copy carries only in-frame clones and drops some. The profile shows about 140,000 clones, about 80% of them singletons. Study outcomes and limitations: Researchers left out some V segments, among them TRBV6-2 and TRBV6-3, as indistinguishable. Available immune exposure information covered CMV serostatus only. About 87% or about 30% of the time was how often most TCR beta V segments were productive, according to an earlier analysis.

Comments on this clone: The antigen is unknown.

This chain connects TRBV2 to TRBJ1-1; TRBD1 matches at 7 bases. Material for sequencing was PBMCs. The TCR sequence derives from a woman aged 55-70 years in good health and CMV-seropositive. The CDR3 DNA reads TGTGCCAGCAGTGAAGATTTAGGGGGGCAGGGGGAGGCTTTCTTT. It codes for CASSEDLGGQGEAFF.